This T cell receptor beta chain was profiled in a study of blood T cell repertoires in COVID-19 (dated by TCRdb to about 2020). Looking at the study overall: Collaborator samples came from the United States, Italy and Spain and covered acute and convalescent phases of COVID-19. The material from the prospective study consisted of cDNA or gDNA derived from T cells, B-cell-depleted T cells, or PBMCs. Deeply sampled blood TCRbeta repertoires from subjects exposed to, actively infected with, or recovered from COVID-19 were included in the dataset. A freely available public database, intended as a resource for researchers studying the immune response to SARS-CoV-2, is where the repertoires were released. The samples were drawn from two sources: the first 160 participants of the ongoing ImmuneRACE study, and fewer than 1,500 subjects contributed by 6 global collaborators. Sample metadata almost always included a de-identified subject ID, COVID-19 status, age in years and sex. Where available, HLA class I and class II types were taken from metadata supplied by the sample provider and were not determined by assay-based typing. Broader findings and caveats from the paper: Clinical and demographic metadata were provided uncurated, with the amount varying by source and participant.

Note on this clone: Its antigen target is currently unknown. It has no much larger one-base neighbor in the sample; base qualities were not kept.

Participants in the prospective study were enrolled through a virtual design, were aged about 18 to 90 years, and lived in about two dozen United States geographic areas. In the prospective study, cohorts were assigned on the basis of participant-reported clinical history obtained from a screening survey and a study questionnaire. A participant counted as exposed if, within 2 weeks of entering the study, that participant had been in contact with someone who had a PCR-confirmed or clinician-diagnosed COVID-19 case. In the prospective study, whole blood, serum and a nasopharyngeal or oropharyngeal swab were collected from each participant by mobile phlebotomists. Prospective study participants could optionally give additional blood draws and questionnaires over an approximately two-month period. Blood samples from the prospective study were shipped frozen or at room temperature prior to DNA extraction.

CDR1 and CDR2 (KGHSH, LQKENI) derive from the germline V gene. The CDR3 spans 13 residues, from the cysteine through the phenylalanine. The entry retains the CDR3 DNA only, 39 bases that are in frame from base 1. V gives up 3 bases and J gives up 3 bases, and the segment between their germline ends measures 8 bases. TCRbeta CDR3 regions were amplified from genomic DNA by means of the immunoSEQ Assay, a bias-controlled multiplex PCR. As for how the authors treated the data: The number of nucleated cells in each sample was estimated by amplification of reference gene primers within the assay. To quantify the absolute abundance of each unique TCRbeta CDR3 rearrangement, sequence reads were collapsed and filtered. Productive Simpson clonality was computed per sample as the square root of Simpson's diversity index over productive rearrangements. TCRdb took over this immuneACCESS table, retaining in-frame rearrangements with V and J assigned. Such tables are incomplete; in checked studies, under half of the missing clones stem from an unresolved V gene, and the remainder is unexplained. V, J and clone size were drawn from that table, and D and trimming were deduced from the DNA. The sample data list roughly 61,000 clones, and around two thirds of these were observed just once. The leading ten clones occupy around half of the sample.

The rearranged segments are TRBV18 and TRBJ1-2, with no reliable assignment of the D segment. The sample taken for sequencing was PBMCs or T cells enriched from blood (not recorded which). This TCR derives from a woman aged 55-69 years who had been exposed to COVID-19. The CDR3 protein is CASSPEADYGYTF. The nucleotides read TGTGCCAGCTCACCCGAGGCAGACTATGGCTACACCTTC. Joined to the reference TRBV18 and TRBJ1-2 proteins, this CDR3 gives the full variable domain: NAGVMQNPRHLVRRRGQEARLRCSPMKGHSHVYWYRQLPEEGLKFMVYLQKENIIDESGMPKERFSAEFPKEGPSILRIQQVVRGDSAAYFCASSPEADYGYTFGSGTRLTVV.